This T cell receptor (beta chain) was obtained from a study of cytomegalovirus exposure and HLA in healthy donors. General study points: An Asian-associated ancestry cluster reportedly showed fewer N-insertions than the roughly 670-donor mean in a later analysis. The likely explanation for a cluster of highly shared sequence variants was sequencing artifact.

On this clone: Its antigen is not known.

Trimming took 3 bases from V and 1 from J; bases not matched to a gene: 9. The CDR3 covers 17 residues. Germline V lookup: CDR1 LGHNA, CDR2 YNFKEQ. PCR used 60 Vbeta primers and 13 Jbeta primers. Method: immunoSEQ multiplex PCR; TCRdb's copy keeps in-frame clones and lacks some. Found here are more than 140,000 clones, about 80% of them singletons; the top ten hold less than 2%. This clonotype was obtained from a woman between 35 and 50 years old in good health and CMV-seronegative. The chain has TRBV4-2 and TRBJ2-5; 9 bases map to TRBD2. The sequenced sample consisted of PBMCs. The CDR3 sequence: CASSQGASGAFQETQYF. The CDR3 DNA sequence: TGTGCCAGCAGCCAGGGGGCTAGCGGGGCCTTCCAAGAGACCCAGTACTTC.